The T cell receptor beta chain described here comes from a study of cytomegalovirus exposure and HLA in healthy donors. Study results and caveats: Sequencing depth roughly uniform across donors was assumed in presence/absence analyses.

This clone was recorded once. What it recognizes is unknown. 13 Jbeta primers and 60 Vbeta primers were used for the PCR. Profiling relied on immunoSEQ multiplex PCR, and the TCRdb table lists in-frame clones only, not all of them. This sample has approximately 200,000 clones, with about four fifths found just once. CDR1 is SGHTS and CDR2 is YDEGEE in the germline V gene. The ends lost 3 bases at V and 4 bases at J; junction bases unmatched: 5. The CDR3 contains 15 residues. The source of this sequence is a girl between 5 and 17 years old in good health and CMV-seropositive. Input material: PBMCs. The chain combines TRBV5-8 with TRBJ1-1, with TRBD1 identical over 11 bases. Here the CDR3 reads CASSWTGTGGTEAFF. Written as DNA, the CDR3 is TGTGCCAGCAGCTGGACCGGGACAGGGGGCACTGAAGCTTTCTTT. The variable domain in full, with the rest retrieved from reference TRBV5-8 and TRBJ1-1, is EAGVTQSPTHLIKTRGQQATLRCSPISGHTSVYWYQQALGLGLQFLLWYDEGEERNRGNFPPRFSGRQFPNYSSELNVNALELEDSALYLCASSWTGTGGTEAFFGQGTRLTVV.